This TCR beta chain was recovered during a study of beta chain features in type 1 diabetes. Study information: Summed over all samples, the examined sorted cells came to fewer than 120,000,000. Study-wide results and caveats: Patients with type 1 diabetes carried fewer insertions and had more deletions at their VDJ junctions. Researchers reported that naive, central memory and Treg TCRB repertoires appeared more similar in patients than in healthy donors.

As every portion of the isolated RNA was reverse transcribed, the sequencing read expressed TCRB transcripts. Using immunoSEQ multiplex PCR, the repertoire was profiled, and TCRdb retains in-frame clones only, with some absent. The sample holds 810,000 or so clones, 17% seen once. As for this clone: Its target is unknown.

Sequencing was carried out using naive CD4+ T cells from blood. The sequence came from a young woman in good health.

The CDR3 DNA is TGTGCCAGCAGCCCCCCCTTCTTAGCGGGAATGGGCGAGCAGTACTTC. It translates to CASSPPFLAGMGEQYF. This chain joins TRBV7-2 and TRBJ2-7, with TRBD2 matching 8 bases. Trimming took 5 bases from V and 6 from J; bases not matched to a gene: 15. CDR3 size: 16 residues. Germline CDR1 reads SGHTA; CDR2 reads FQGNSA.